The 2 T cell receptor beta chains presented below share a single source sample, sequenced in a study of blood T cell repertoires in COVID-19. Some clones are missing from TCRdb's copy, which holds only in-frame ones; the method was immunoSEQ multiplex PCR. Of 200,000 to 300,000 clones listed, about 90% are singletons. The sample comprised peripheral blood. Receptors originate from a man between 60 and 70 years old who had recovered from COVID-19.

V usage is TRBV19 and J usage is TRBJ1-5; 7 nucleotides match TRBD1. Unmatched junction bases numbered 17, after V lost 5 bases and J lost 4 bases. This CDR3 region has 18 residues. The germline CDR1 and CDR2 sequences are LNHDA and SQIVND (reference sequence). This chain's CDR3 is CASSGPPGTAGPNQPQHF. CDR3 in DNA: TGTGCCAGTAGTGGACCCCCCGGGACAGCTGGGCCTAATCAGCCCCAGCATTTT.

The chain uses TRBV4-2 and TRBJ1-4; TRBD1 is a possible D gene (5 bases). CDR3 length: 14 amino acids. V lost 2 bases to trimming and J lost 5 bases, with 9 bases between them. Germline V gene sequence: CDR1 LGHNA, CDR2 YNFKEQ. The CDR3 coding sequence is TGTGCCAGCAGCCAACCTGACAGAAATGAAAAACTGTTTTTT. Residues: CASSQPDRNEKLFF.